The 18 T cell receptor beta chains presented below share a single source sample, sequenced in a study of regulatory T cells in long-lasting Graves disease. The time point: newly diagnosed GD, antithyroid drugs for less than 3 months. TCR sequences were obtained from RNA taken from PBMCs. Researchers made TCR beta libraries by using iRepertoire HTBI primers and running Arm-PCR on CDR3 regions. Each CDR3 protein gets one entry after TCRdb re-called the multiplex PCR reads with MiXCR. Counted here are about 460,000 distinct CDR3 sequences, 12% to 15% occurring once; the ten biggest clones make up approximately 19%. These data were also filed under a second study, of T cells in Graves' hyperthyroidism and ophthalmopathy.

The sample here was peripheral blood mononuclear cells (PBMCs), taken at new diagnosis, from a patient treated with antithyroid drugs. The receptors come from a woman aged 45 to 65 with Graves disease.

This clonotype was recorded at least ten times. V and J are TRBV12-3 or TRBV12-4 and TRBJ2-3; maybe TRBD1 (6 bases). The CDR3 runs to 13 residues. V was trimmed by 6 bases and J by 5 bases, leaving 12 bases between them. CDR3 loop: CASRNRVGDTQYF. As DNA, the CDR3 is TGTGCCAGCAGAAACAGGGTTGGAGATACGCAGTATTTT.

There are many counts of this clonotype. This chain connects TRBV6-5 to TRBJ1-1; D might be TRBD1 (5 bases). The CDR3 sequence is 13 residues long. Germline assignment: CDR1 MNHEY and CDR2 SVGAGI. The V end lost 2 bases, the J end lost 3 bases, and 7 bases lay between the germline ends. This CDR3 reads CASSYPGYTEAFF. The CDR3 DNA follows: TGTGCCAGCAGTTACCCAGGGTACACTGAAGCTTTCTTT.

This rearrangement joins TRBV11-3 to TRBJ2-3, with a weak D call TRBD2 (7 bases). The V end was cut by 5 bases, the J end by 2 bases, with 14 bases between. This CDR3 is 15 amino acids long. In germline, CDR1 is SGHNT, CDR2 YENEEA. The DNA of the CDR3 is TGTGCCAGCAGCCCGGGGGGCGGGACCACAGATACGCAGTATTTT. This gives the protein CASSPGGGTTDTQYF.

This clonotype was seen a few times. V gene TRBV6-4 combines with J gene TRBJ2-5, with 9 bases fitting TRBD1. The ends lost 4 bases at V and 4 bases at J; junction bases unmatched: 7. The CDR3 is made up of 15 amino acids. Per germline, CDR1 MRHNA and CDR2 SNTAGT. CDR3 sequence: CASSVPGQGGETQYF. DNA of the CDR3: TGTGCCAGCAGTGTCCCGGGACAGGGCGGAGAGACCCAGTACTTC.

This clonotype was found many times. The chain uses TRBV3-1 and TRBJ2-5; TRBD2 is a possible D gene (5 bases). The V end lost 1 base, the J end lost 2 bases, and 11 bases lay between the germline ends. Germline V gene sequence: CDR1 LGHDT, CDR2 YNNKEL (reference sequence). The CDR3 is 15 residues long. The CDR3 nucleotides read TGTGCCAGCAGCCAAGTCGGGGTTGGGCAAGAGACCCAGTACTTC. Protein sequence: CASSQVGVGQETQYF.

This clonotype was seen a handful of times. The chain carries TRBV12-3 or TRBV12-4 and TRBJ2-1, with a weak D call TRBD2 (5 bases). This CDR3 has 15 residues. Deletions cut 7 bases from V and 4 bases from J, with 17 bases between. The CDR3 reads CASKDVEGPYNEQFF. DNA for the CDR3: TGTGCCAGCAAAGATGTAGAGGGCCCATACAATGAGCAGTTCTTC.

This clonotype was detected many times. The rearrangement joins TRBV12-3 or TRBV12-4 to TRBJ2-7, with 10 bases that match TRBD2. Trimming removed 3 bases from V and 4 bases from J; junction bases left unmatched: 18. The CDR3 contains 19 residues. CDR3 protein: CASSLSGGLAGGLGYEQYF. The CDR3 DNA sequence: TGTGCCAGCAGTTTGTCGGGTGGATTAGCGGGGGGTCTGGGATACGAGCAGTACTTC.

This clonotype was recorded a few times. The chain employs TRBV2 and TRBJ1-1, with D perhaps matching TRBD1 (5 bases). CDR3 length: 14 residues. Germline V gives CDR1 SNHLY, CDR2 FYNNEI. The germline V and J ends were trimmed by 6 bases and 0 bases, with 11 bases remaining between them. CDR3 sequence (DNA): TGTGCCAGCAGGGAGACAGTAATGAACACTGAAGCTTTCTTT. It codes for CASRETVMNTEAFF.

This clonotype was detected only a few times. CDR3 loop: CASRPPGLAGGGNTGELFF. The DNA for the CDR3 is TGCGCCAGCAGGCCTCCGGGACTAGCGGGAGGGGGGAACACCGGGGAGCTGTTTTTT. The chain uses TRBV10-2 and TRBJ2-2, with 16 bases fitting TRBD2. The length of the CDR3 is 19 residues. Per the germline V gene, CDR1 is WSHSY and CDR2 is SAAADI. J was trimmed by 1 base and V by 6 bases; bases with no gene match: 8.

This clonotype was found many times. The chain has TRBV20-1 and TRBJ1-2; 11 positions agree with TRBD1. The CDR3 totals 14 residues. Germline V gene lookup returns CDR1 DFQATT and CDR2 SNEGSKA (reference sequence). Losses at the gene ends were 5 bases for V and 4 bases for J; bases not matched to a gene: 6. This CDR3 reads CSASAGQGGYGYTF. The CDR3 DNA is TGCAGTGCTTCGGCGGGACAGGGGGGCTATGGCTACACCTTC.

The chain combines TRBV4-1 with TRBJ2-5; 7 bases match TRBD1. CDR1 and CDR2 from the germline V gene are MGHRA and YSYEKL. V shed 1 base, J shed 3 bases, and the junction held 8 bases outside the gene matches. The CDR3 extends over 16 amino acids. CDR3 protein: CASSQGGLQGKETQYF. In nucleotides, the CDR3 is TGCGCCAGCAGCCAAGGGGGTCTACAGGGGAAAGAGACCCAGTACTTC.

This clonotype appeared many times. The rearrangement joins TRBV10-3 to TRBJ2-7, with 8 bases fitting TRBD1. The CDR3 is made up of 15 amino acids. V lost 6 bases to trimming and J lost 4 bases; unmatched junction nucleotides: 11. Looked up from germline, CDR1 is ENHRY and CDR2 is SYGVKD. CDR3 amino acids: CAIRSRGQGWYEQYF. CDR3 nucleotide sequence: TGTGCCATCAGGAGCCGAGGACAGGGTTGGTACGAGCAGTACTTC.

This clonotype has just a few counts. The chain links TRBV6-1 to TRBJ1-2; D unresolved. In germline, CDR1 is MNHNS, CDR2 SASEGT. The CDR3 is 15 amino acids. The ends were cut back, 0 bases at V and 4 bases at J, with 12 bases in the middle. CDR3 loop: CASSEASTETYGYTF. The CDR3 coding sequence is TGTGCCAGCAGTGAAGCGAGCACAGAAACCTATGGCTACACCTTC.

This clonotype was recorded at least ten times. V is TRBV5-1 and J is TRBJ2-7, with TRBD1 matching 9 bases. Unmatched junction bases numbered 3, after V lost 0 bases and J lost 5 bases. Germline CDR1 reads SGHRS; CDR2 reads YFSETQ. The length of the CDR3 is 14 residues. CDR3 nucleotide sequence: TGCGCCAGCAGCTTGGGAACAGGGGGCGACGAGCAGTACTTC. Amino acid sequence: CASSLGTGGDEQYF. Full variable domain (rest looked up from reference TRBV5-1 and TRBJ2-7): KAGVTQTPRYLIKTRGQQVTLSCSPISGHRSVSWYQQTPGQGLQFLFEYFSETQRNKGNFPGRFSGRQFSNSRSEMNVSTLELGDSALYLCASSLGTGGDEQYFGPGTRLTVT.

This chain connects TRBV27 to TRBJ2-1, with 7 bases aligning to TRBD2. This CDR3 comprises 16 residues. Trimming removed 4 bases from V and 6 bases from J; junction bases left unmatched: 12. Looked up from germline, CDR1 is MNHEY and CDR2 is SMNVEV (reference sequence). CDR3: CASSSPFGGFINEQFF. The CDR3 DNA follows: TGTGCCAGCAGTTCCCCCTTCGGGGGGTTCATCAATGAGCAGTTCTTC.

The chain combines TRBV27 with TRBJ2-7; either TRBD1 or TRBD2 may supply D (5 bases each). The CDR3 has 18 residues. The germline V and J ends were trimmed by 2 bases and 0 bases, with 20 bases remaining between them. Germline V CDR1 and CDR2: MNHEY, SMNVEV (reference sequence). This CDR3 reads CASSLRDPGQGFSYEQYF. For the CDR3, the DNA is TGTGCCAGCAGTTTAAGGGATCCGGGGCAGGGATTCTCCTACGAGCAGTACTTC.

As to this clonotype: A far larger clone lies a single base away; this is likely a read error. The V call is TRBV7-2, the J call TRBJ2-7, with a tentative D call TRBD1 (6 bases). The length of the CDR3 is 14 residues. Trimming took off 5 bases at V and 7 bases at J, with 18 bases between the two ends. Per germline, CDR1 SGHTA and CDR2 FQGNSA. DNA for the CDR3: TGTGCCAGCAGCCTCGATGGGGGCGCTTGGGAGCAGTACTTC. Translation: CASSLDGGAWEQYF.

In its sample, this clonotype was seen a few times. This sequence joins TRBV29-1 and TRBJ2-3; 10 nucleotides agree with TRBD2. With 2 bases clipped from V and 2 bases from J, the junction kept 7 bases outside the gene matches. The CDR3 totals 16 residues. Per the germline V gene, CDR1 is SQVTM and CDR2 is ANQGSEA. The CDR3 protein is CSVETTSGTHTDTQYF. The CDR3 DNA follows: TGCAGCGTTGAAACAACTAGCGGGACCCACACAGATACGCAGTATTTT.